This record concerns one TCR beta chain sequence. By share, this clone ranks as medium-sized (0.01 to 0.1%). What antigen it recognizes has not been identified. No quality values exist for individual bases; no much larger clone is one base distant. The data were taken from a study of PD-1 blockade in mismatch repair-deficient tumors (dated by TCRdb to about 2017). Notes on the research overall: The trial enrolled more than 85 consecutive patients with under 15 mismatch repair-deficient cancer types between 2013 and September 2016, all previously treated and progressing. Tumor-associated T cell clones were tracked in the peripheral blood of patients responding to PD-1 blockade by deep sequencing of TCR CDR3 regions.

Libraries were constructed by the immunoSEQ multiplex PCR assay. TCRdb retrieved this table from immuneACCESS and kept in-frame rearrangements only. Not all clones are present; in checked studies, unresolved V genes account for under half, and no reason is known for the remainder. This sample gives about 79,000 clones in total; 80% to 90% of them show up just once. The top ten constitute 5% to 6.5% of the sample. Mismatch repair deficiency in every enrolled patient was established by polymerase chain reaction or immunohistochemistry. A few patients who responded to pembrolizumab therapy underwent TCR sequencing. Pembrolizumab PD-1 blockade was prospectively tested in advanced mismatch repair-deficient cancers, regardless of tissue of origin, in the phase II trial. Peripheral blood T cell samples were gathered serially, both before PD-1 blockade started and at multiple time points afterward. Blood sampling time points were reported as weeks after the first dose of pembrolizumab.

What the study reported, not specific to this receptor: After pembrolizumab, tumor-resident clones, which were often undetectable in blood before treatment, expanded rapidly and then contracted, generally ahead of radiologic responses.

Taken from cysteine to phenylalanine, the CDR3 has 14 residues. Of all the DNA, just the CDR3 is kept, 42 bases in frame from base 1. From V the trimming removes 0 bases and from J it removes 8 bases, while the gene matches leave 5 bases of the junction unaccounted for. Per the germline V gene, KGHSH is the CDR1 and LQKENI is the CDR2. The chain uses TRBV18 and TRBJ1-2; TRBD1 aligns with 8 central bases. This TCR was recovered from an adult with mismatch repair-deficient cancer. This sample comprised peripheral blood, obtained 44 weeks after starting pembrolizumab. The CDR3 region: CASSPPSGGGGYTF. At the DNA level, the sequence is TGTGCCAGCTCACCACCTTCAGGGGGCGGAGGCTACACCTTC.